This passage covers 21 T cell receptor beta chains from one sample sequenced in a study of metastatic and nonmetastatic thyroid tumors. Prior to thyroid surgery, none of the patients had received any treatment. TCRdb called clones again from the PCR reads with MiXCR. The table has approximately 31,000 clones, 30% seen once. The sample comprised blood. The receptors come from a female donor with papillary thyroid cancer or a benign thyroid nodule (not recorded which). Some clones in this sample may be carry-over from other donors' samples.

This clone was counted once. Sequence at one end of the junction differs from germline and may be a read error. This chain links TRBV11-2 with TRBJ2-7; TRBD1 is a possible D gene (5 bases). The CDR3 runs 16 residues. Germline CDR1 and CDR2: SGHAT and FQNNGV. CDR3 nucleotide sequence: TGTGACAGCACCTTTAGTGGGGCAAGGCGCACCTACGAGCAGTACTTC. Encoded protein: CDSTFSGARRTYEQYF.

This clone came up a few times. One junction end disagrees with the germline gene, perhaps due to a read error. Other nucleotide sequences from this sample produce the same CDR3. The chain recombines TRBV6-1 with TRBJ1-1; D not certain. Germline V gene data show CDR1 as MNHNS and CDR2 as SASEGT. The CDR3 totals 15 residues. The CDR3 region is CASSLSIWGNTEAFF. CDR3 nucleotides: TGCGCCAGCAGTCTCTCAATCTGGGGTAACACTGAAGCTTTCTTT.

The count of this clone is one. The chain links TRBV5-5 to TRBJ2-7, with a tentative D call TRBD2 (6 bases). V was pared by 6 bases and J by 6 bases, with 16 bases between. The CDR3 consists of 13 residues. The germline CDR1 and CDR2 sequences are SGHKS and YYEKEE (reference sequence). The CDR3 protein is CASISTRESEQYF. The CDR3 DNA sequence: TGTGCCAGCATCTCTACCCGGGAGTCCGAGCAGTACTTC.

This clone has ten or more counts. The V call is TRBV18, the J call TRBJ2-5, with D perhaps TRBD1 (5 bases). The CDR3 totals 13 residues. Trimming took 2 bases from V and 9 from J, leaving 13 bases between them. Germline V gene sequence: CDR1 KGHSH, CDR2 LQKENI. The CDR3 coding sequence is TGTGCCAGCTCACCATATCCTCCCAGGGCCCAGTACTTC. This gives the protein CASSPYPPRAQYF.

Many counts were recorded for this clone. This chain uses TRBV6-1 with TRBJ2-1; TRBD2 agrees at 8 bases. CDR3 length: 14 amino acids. V shed 10 bases and J 7 bases; nucleotides not matched to a gene: 12. Germline V CDR1 and CDR2: MNHNS, SASEGT. In DNA, the CDR3 is TGTGCCATGAGCGGGAGAGATAGTGGGAATGAGCAGTTCTTC. It codes for CAMSGRDSGNEQFF.

This clone showed up many times. The chain carries TRBV4-2 and TRBJ2-5; 9 bases agree with TRBD2. The CDR3 has 14 residues. The V gene end was trimmed by 3 bases and the J gene end by 2 bases; junction bases not matched to a gene: 1. Germline CDR1 and CDR2: LGHNA and YNFKEQ. The CDR3 sequence: CASSQGLAQETQYF. The CDR3 DNA reads as TGTGCCAGCAGCCAGGGACTAGCTCAAGAGACCCAGTACTTC.

This clone was counted only a few times. This chain connects TRBV28 to TRBJ1-3; weak D call: TRBD1 (5 bases). Germline CDR1 reads MDHEN; CDR2 reads SYDVKM. V was cut by 5 bases and J by 4 bases, with 12 bases left in between. This CDR3 contains 14 residues. CDR3 coding DNA: TGTGCCAGCAGTGGGGCCGTAGTAGGAAACACCATATATTTT. Protein: CASSGAVVGNTIYF.

Of note for this clone: A single base separates this from a much larger clone, so it may be a read error. This rearrangement joins TRBV29-1 to TRBJ2-7; D unresolved. The CDR3 runs to 14 residues. CDR1 and CDR2 (germline): SQVTM, ANQGSEA. CDR3 protein: CSVQGSGCSYKQYF. The CDR3 DNA reads as TGCAGCGTCCAAGGGTCCGGGTGTTCCTACAAGCAGTACTTC.

The table lists this clone with many counts. A clone one base away is much larger, so this may be a read error. The chain recombines TRBV20-1 with TRBJ1-6, with D perhaps matching TRBD1 (6 bases). The CDR3 length is 16 residues. Germline assignment: CDR1 DFQATT and CDR2 SNEGSKA (reference sequence). The CDR3, as DNA: TGCAGTGTGCAGTTAAGGGGGACGCCCTTGGCTTCACCCCTCCGCTTT. Translating it yields CSVQLRGTPLASPLRF.

This clone was seen ten or more times. This chain joins TRBV12-3 or TRBV12-4 and TRBJ1-1; no firm D call. This CDR3 contains 14 residues. Trimming took 3 bases from V and 1 from J, leaving 9 bases between them. CDR3 region: CASSLKGGNTEAFF. CDR3 nucleotides: TGTGCCAGCAGTTTGAAGGGTGGGAACACTGAAGCTTTCTTT.

The rearrangement links TRBV25-1 to TRBJ2-3, with D uncertain. Trimming took 10 bases from V and 3 from J, leaving 8 bases between them. This CDR3 has 11 residues. Germline CDR1 is MGHDK and CDR2 is SYGVNS. CDR3: CATKTTDTQYF. CDR3 coding DNA: TGTGCCACCAAGACGACAGATACGCAGTATTTT.

This clone occurred many times. A clone one base away is much larger, so this may be a read error. The same CDR3 arises from other DNA sequences in this sample as well. The chain is built from TRBV19 and TRBJ1-1; unclear D gene. V lost 6 bases to trimming and J lost 4 bases, with 6 bases between them. Germline CDR1 is LNHDA and CDR2 is SQIVND (reference sequence). CDR3 length: 11 amino acids. DNA for the CDR3: TGTGCCAGTAGCTTTGGCACTGAAGCTTTCTTT. Translation: CASSFGTEAFF.

This clone has at least ten counts. This sequence joins TRBV5-1 and TRBJ1-1; weak D call: TRBD1 (5 bases). This CDR3 contains 12 residues. CDR1 is SGHRS, CDR2 YFSETQ, per germline. The germline V and J ends were trimmed by 3 bases and 5 bases, with 8 bases remaining between them. CDR3 in amino acids: CASSSGRTEAFF. CDR3 coding DNA: TGCGCCAGCAGCTCAGGGAGGACTGAAGCTTTCTTT.

The chain employs TRBV5-1 and TRBJ1-2; 9 nucleotides line up with TRBD1. The CDR3 loop spans 17 amino acids. The trim removed 1 base at V and 4 bases at J, leaving 11 bases unmatched. Germline V gene sequence: CDR1 SGHRS, CDR2 YFSETQ. CDR3: CASSLRGGQGGGYGYTF. The CDR3 DNA sequence: TGCGCCAGCAGCTTGCGGGGGGGACAGGGCGGAGGCTATGGCTACACCTTC.

The chain recombines TRBV18 with TRBJ2-5; D remains ambiguous. V lost 2 bases to trimming and J lost 0 bases, with 7 bases between them. There are 14 residues in the CDR3. Germline loops: CDR1 KGHSH, CDR2 LQKENI. The CDR3 nucleotides read TGTGCCAGCTCACCATGCCGAGACCAAGAGACCCAGTACTTC. Translation: CASSPCRDQETQYF.

As to this clone: Relative to the germline gene, one junction end is altered; a read error may explain this. The rearrangement joins TRBV7-7 to TRBJ2-5, with D hard to call. The V gene's germline CDR1 is SSHAT and CDR2 FNYEAQ (reference sequence). This CDR3 spans 14 amino acids. The CDR3 DNA reads TGTGCTAGCAGCTTTTCACACGTACGGGAGACCCAGTACTTC. Translation: CASSFSHVRETQYF.

V is TRBV6-1 and J is TRBJ2-7; maybe TRBD2 (5 bases). V was shortened by 6 bases and J by 5 bases, with 11 bases between the two germline ends. The CDR3 totals 12 residues. The germline CDR1 and CDR2 sequences are MNHNS and SASEGT. CDR3 sequence: CASSTLEDEQYF. Written as DNA, the CDR3 is TGTGCCAGCAGCACCCTGGAGGACGAGCAGTACTTC.

The rearrangement links TRBV7-3 to TRBJ1-6, with a possible D match to TRBD1 (6 bases). The CDR3 has 14 amino acids. Trimming shortened V by 4 bases and J by 4 bases, and 8 bases separated the two germline ends. Germline lookup yields CDR1 SGHTA and CDR2 FQGTGA. The CDR3 sequence: CASSSQGYNSPLHF. The CDR3 DNA reads as TGTGCCAGCAGCTCACAGGGTTATAATTCACCCCTCCACTTT.

This clone was picked up many times. With a much larger clone just one base away, this may be a read error. This CDR3 is also generated by other DNA sequences in the sample. The J gene is TRBJ2-7, the V gene TRBV18; D not certain. This CDR3 has 15 amino acids. Trimming stripped 2 bases from V and 5 bases from J, with 16 bases between. Germline-derived CDR1 and CDR2 are KGHSH and LQKENI. The CDR3 bases are TGTGCCAGCTCACCAGGAACGCCAAATGAGGACGAGCAGTACTTC. It encodes CASSPGTPNEDEQYF.

Many counts were recorded for this clone. The V call is TRBV6-2 or TRBV6-3, the J call TRBJ2-1, with 10 positions matching TRBD2. Germline CDR1 MNHEY, CDR2 SVGEGT. V lost 2 bases and J lost 9; bases outside the gene matches: 7. This CDR3 comprises 15 residues. This CDR3 reads CASSYPTGLATEQFF. In DNA, the CDR3 is TGTGCCAGCAGTTACCCTACGGGACTAGCGACTGAGCAGTTCTTC.

This clone was detected many times. Other DNA sequences within the sample encode an identical CDR3. V usage is TRBV9 and J usage is TRBJ2-2; D gene uncertain. The germline gives CDR1 SGDLS, CDR2 YYNGEE. The CDR3 is 18 residues long. V was trimmed by 1 base and J by 1 base, leaving 17 bases between them. The CDR3: CASSVNPAGAQNTGELFF. CDR3 bases: TGTGCCAGCAGCGTAAACCCCGCAGGAGCTCAGAACACCGGGGAGCTGTTTTTT.